These 13 T cell receptor beta chains originate from one sample sequenced in a study of circulating CD8 cells and anti-PD-1 response in melanoma. Using roughly 15 ng of total RNA, TCR libraries were made with the QIAseq Immune Repertoire TCR panel. MiXCR, run by TCRdb on the reads, gives a single entry per CDR3 protein. The data show some 800 distinct CDR3 sequences, over 10% seen once. From live CD3+CD8+TCRalphabeta+ cells, four PD-1 and/or TIGIT subsets were sorted. The input for sequencing was CD8+ T cells from PBMCs, taken at baseline or after one month of anti-PD-1 therapy (not recorded which). These receptors came from a human donor with melanoma.

This chain joins TRBV2 and TRBJ2-7; unclear D gene. The V gene's germline CDR1 is SNHLY and CDR2 FYNNEI. Between the trimmed V and J ends, which lost 3 bases and 4 bases, there was a span of 4 bases. This CDR3 region has 11 residues. The CDR3 protein is CASSDGYEQYF. The DNA for the CDR3 is TGTGCCAGCAGTGATGGATACGAGCAGTACTTC.

By sample fraction, this clonotype is medium-sized. The V call is TRBV14, the J call TRBJ2-1; weak D call: TRBD1 (5 bases). Trimming took 5 bases from V and 7 from J, leaving 15 bases between them. Germline-derived CDR1 and CDR2 are SGHDN and FVKESK. The CDR3 totals 14 residues. This chain's CDR3 is CASSGQTLRNEQFF. The CDR3 region has the DNA TGTGCCAGCAGCGGACAAACCCTGCGGAATGAGCAGTTCTTC.

By sample share, this clonotype is medium-sized. J is TRBJ2-7 and V is TRBV28, with 7 bases identical to TRBD2. This CDR3 comprises 15 residues. Germline V gives CDR1 MDHEN, CDR2 SYDVKM. V was clipped by 6 bases and J by 3 bases; unmatched bases: 11. The CDR3 DNA follows: TGTGCCAGCAGCCTCGAGGGAGGGGTTTACTACGAGCAGTACTTC. It translates to CASSLEGGVYYEQYF.

In its sample, this clonotype ranks as medium-sized (0.01 to 0.1%). This rearrangement joins TRBV7-6 to TRBJ2-3; a possible D gene is TRBD2 (6 bases). Germline CDR1 and CDR2: SGHVS and FNYEAQ. The V gene lost 2 bases and the J gene lost 2 bases, with 14 bases spanning the gap. The CDR3 has 16 residues. CDR3: CASSLLYGRPTDTQYF. The DNA of the CDR3 is TGTGCCAGCAGCTTATTATACGGGAGACCCACAGATACGCAGTATTTT. Full variable domain (rest looked up from reference TRBV7-6 and TRBJ2-3): GAGVSQSPRYKVTKRGQDVALRCDPISGHVSLYWYRQALGQGPEFLTYFNYEAQQDKSGLPNDRFSAERPEGSISTLTIQRTEQRDSAMYRCASSLLYGRPTDTQYFGPGTRLTVL.

By share, this clonotype counts as large. The chain's CDR3 is CATGDPATGELFF. The CDR3 DNA reads TGTGCCACCGGGGACCCCGCCACCGGGGAGCTGTTTTTT. This rearrangement joins TRBV24-1 to TRBJ2-2; tentatively, D is TRBD1 or TRBD2 (5 bases each). The CDR3 is 13 residues long. The germline V gene has CDR1 KGHDR and CDR2 SFDVKD. V was trimmed by 9 bases and J by 4 bases, leaving 11 bases between them.

By sample fraction, this clonotype is medium-sized. J is TRBJ1-1 and V is TRBV27; D is unclear. The germline V gene has CDR1 MNHEY and CDR2 SMNVEV (reference sequence). Trimming cost V 8 bases and J 5 bases, with 21 bases left between them. The CDR3 loop spans 15 amino acids. The CDR3 DNA sequence: TGTGCCAGCGACCATTCTATGGGGTCGGGGACTGAAGCTTTCTTT. Translation gives CASDHSMGSGTEAFF.

As to this clonotype: The junction differs from germline at one of its ends, possibly a read error. The genes are TRBV2 and TRBJ2-7; the match to TRBD2 covers 11 bases. CDR3 size: 14 residues. Germline V gene lookup returns CDR1 SNHLY and CDR2 FYNNEI. CDR3 protein: CASSNSGGGNEQHF. CDR3 DNA: TGTGCCAGCAGCAATAGCGGGGGGGGCAACGAGCAGCACTTC.

This clonotype ranks as large (0.1 to 1%). V usage is TRBV11-2 and J usage is TRBJ2-3; 10 bases are shared with TRBD2. This CDR3 is built from 15 residues. Trimming took 5 bases from V and 0 from J; bases not matched to a gene: 2. Germline lookup yields CDR1 SGHAT and CDR2 FQNNGV. In DNA form, the CDR3 reads TGTGCCAGCAGCCGGACTAGCGGTAGCACAGATACGCAGTATTTT. Amino acids: CASSRTSGSTDTQYF.

This clonotype ranks as medium-sized. The V call is TRBV12-3 or TRBV12-4, the J call TRBJ2-3; TRBD2 agrees at 7 bases. The CDR3 is 14 residues long. J gave up 4 bases and V 3 bases, and 4 bases lay outside the gene matches. The CDR3 loop is CASSFAGGADTQYF. In DNA form, the CDR3 reads TGTGCCAGCAGTTTTGCTGGGGGGGCAGATACGCAGTATTTT.

This clonotype is large by share. V gene TRBV27 combines with J gene TRBJ1-4, with D maybe TRBD1 (5 bases). Germline-derived CDR1 and CDR2 are MNHEY and SMNVEV (reference sequence). This CDR3 region has 14 residues. V was trimmed by 3 bases and J by 8 bases, leaving 13 bases between them. CDR3 region: CASSFSGTSEKLFF. Here the CDR3 DNA reads TGTGCCAGCAGTTTCAGTGGGACTTCAGAAAAACTGTTTTTT.

As concerns this clonotype: Here the CDR3 omits its conserved ending phenylalanine or tryptophan, so a read error is the likely source. The chain has TRBV2 and TRBJ2-3, with no clear D. The germline V gene encodes CDR1 SNHLY and CDR2 FYNNEI. The CDR3 is 15 amino acids. The CDR3 is CAGSGHASSTDTQYL. Here the CDR3 DNA reads TGTGCCGGCAGTGGCCACGCGTCTAGCACAGATACGCAGTATCTT.

In its sample, this clonotype is medium-sized. This chain joins TRBV19 and TRBJ2-3; D is perhaps TRBD2 (7 bases). From germline, CDR1 is LNHDA and CDR2 SQIVND (reference sequence). The V end lost 6 bases, the J end lost 13 bases, and 17 bases lay between the germline ends. The CDR3 is 12 residues long. The CDR3 bases are TGTGCCAGTAGAGCGGCGGGGGCCGTGGAGTATTTT. It codes for CASRAAGAVEYF.

In its sample, this clonotype ranks as medium-sized. V usage is TRBV7-2 and J usage is TRBJ2-3, with D possibly matching TRBD2 (6 bases). The CDR3 extends over 15 amino acids. Germline V gene data show CDR1 as SGHTA and CDR2 as FQGNSA. Trimming left V 1 base short and J 3 bases short, with 11 bases between. CDR3 region: CASSLGGGGTDTQYF. The CDR3 DNA is TGTGCCAGCAGCTTAGGGGGAGGTGGAACAGATACGCAGTATTTT.